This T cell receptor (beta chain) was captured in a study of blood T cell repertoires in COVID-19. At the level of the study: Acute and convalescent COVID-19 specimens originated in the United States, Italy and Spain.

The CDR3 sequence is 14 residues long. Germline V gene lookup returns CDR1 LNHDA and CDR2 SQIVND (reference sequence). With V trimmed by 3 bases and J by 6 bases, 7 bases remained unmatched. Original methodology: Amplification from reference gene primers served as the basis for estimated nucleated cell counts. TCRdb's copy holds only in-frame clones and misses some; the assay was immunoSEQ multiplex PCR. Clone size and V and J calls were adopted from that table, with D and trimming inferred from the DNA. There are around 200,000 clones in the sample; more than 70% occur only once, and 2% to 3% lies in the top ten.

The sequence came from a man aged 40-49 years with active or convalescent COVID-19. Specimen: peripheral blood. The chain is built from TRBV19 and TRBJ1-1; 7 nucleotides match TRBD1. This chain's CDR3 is CASSIGTVVAEAFF. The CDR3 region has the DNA TGTGCCAGTAGTATTGGGACAGTAGTCGCTGAAGCTTTCTTT.